The TCR beta chain under discussion was sequenced for a study of blood T cell repertoires in COVID-19. About the research overall: The United States, Italy and Spain were the sources of the acute and convalescent COVID-19 samples. Sources were T cells, B-cell-depleted T cells, or PBMCs; the material itself was cDNA or gDNA.

Under the authors' procedure: Nucleated cell number was recorded as an estimate derived from reference gene primer amplification. Libraries were prepared by immunoSEQ multiplex PCR; TCRdb keeps only in-frame clonotypes and omits some of them. V and J calls and clone size are given by that table; D and trimming were obtained from the DNA. Seen here are 250,000 to 350,000 clones, around 87% observed once, and the top ten hold about 8%. CDR3 length: 14 residues. V lost 6 bases to trimming and J lost 5 bases, with 14 bases between them. Germline CDR1 reads SNHLY; CDR2 reads FYNNEI. The sequencing sample was made of peripheral blood. The chain couples TRBV2 to TRBJ2-4; D perhaps matches TRBD1 (5 bases). This sequence was found in a woman aged 45-59 years who had recovered from COVID-19. This CDR3 reads CASRDTWNQNIQYF. The CDR3 bases are TGTGCCAGCAGGGACACATGGAACCAAAACATTCAGTACTTC.